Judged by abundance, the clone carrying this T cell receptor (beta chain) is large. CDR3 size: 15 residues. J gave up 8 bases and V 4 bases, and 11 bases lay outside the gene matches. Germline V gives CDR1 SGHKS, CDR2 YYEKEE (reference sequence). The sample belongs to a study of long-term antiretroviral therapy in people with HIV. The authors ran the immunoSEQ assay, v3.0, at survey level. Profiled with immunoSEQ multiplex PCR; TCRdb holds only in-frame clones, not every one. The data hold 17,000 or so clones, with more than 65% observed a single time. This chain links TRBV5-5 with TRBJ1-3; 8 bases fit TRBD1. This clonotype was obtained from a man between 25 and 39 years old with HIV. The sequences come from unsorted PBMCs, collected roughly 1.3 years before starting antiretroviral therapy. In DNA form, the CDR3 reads TGTGCCAGCAGCCCCCGGGACAGGTCGGTAGACACCATATATTTT. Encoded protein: CASSPRDRSVDTIYF.